What follows is one TCR beta chain and its context. What it binds is not known. The entry originates in a study of vaccination and CD4 T cells after COVID-19. At the level of the study: The stimulus for the cells was overlapping spike peptides derived from SARS-CoV-2, HCoV-NL63, HCoV-OC43 and HCoV-229E.

An Oncomine TCR Beta short-read assay was used to sequence the DNA from cultured CD4+ T cells. TCRdb analysed the PCR reads with MiXCR anew, one entry per CDR3 protein. The table includes roughly 4,900 distinct CDR3 sequences, roughly 60% detected once. Germline V gives CDR1 DFQATT, CDR2 SNEGSKA (reference sequence). This CDR3 has 15 amino acids. V was pared by 6 bases and J by 4 bases, with 19 bases between. The treatment is: approximately nine-day PBMC culture with coronavirus spike peptide pools or control peptides (ViraFEST assay). Those CD4+ T cells from the unexposed donor predate the COVID-19 pandemic (2011-2018).

Sequenced input: CD4+ T cells from blood, cultured in vitro. This receptor was identified in a human donor in good health. The chain uses TRBV20-1 and TRBJ2-1; the D gene is possibly TRBD1 (5 bases). The CDR3 here is CSALPEWGTYNEQFF. DNA of the CDR3: TGCAGTGCCCTGCCTGAGTGGGGCACTTACAATGAGCAGTTCTTC.